These 14 T cell receptor beta chains were sequenced from one sample in a study of blood T cell repertoires in COVID-19 (TCRdb year 2020). The library was produced with the immunoSEQ multiplex PCR assay. The source is immuneACCESS, and TCRdb retained only in-frame sequences with V and J called. Part of the clones is not carried over; for the studies checked, unresolved V genes explain less than half of this, and the remainder is unexplained. Recorded for this sample are roughly 34,000 clones; 70% to 80% of them occurred a single time. The leading ten clones occupy under 20% of the sample. The source material was peripheral blood. All receptors come from a human donor in a cohort sampled during active COVID-19.

This chain connects TRBV2 to TRBJ2-6, with 9 positions matching TRBD2. The CDR3 length is 17 residues. Germline loops: CDR1 SNHLY, CDR2 FYNNEI. V gave up 7 bases and J gave up 2 bases; unmatched junction bases: 9. CDR3 loop: CASISVAGGTGANVLTF. Here the CDR3 DNA reads TGTGCCAGCATCAGCGTGGCGGGAGGGACTGGGGCCAACGTCCTGACTTTC.

For the CDR3, the DNA is TGTGCCAGTAGTATCGGAGGGTCCGTGCGAGACTATGGCTACACCTTC. The encoded protein is CASSIGGSVRDYGYTF. The chain is built from TRBV19 and TRBJ1-2, with no clear D. The V and J ends lost 3 bases and 3 bases respectively, with 17 bases between them. The CDR3 length is 16 residues. Germline V gene data show CDR1 as LNHDA and CDR2 as SQIVND (reference sequence).

The rearrangement links TRBV28 to TRBJ1-4, with 8 bases aligning to TRBD1. Germline loops: CDR1 MDHEN, CDR2 SYDVKM. V lost 4 bases and J lost 16; bases outside the gene matches: 17. The CDR3 is 15 amino acids. The CDR3 spells CASSSARDRLTRWFF. The CDR3 DNA reads as TGTGCCAGCAGTTCCGCTAGGGACAGGTTAACCCGGTGGTTTTTT.

The gene calls are TRBV4-3 and TRBJ1-6; D may be TRBD1 (5 bases). There are 17 residues in the CDR3. Germline V gene sequence: CDR1 LGHNA, CDR2 YSLEER. Trimming pared 3 bases from V and 2 bases from J, leaving 14 bases between. CDR3 in amino acids: CASSQSSGGAYNSPLHF. The CDR3 DNA reads TGCGCCAGCAGCCAGAGCTCGGGGGGAGCCTATAATTCACCCCTCCACTTT.

The rearrangement uses TRBV5-1 and TRBJ2-7; 8 nucleotides agree with TRBD2. The V segment lost 7 bases and the J segment 7 bases; nucleotides outside the gene matches: 4. Germline V lookup: CDR1 SGHRS, CDR2 YFSETQ. CDR3 length equals 11 residues. CDR3 in amino acids: CASAGGREQYF. The CDR3 DNA follows: TGCGCCAGCGCGGGAGGACGGGAGCAGTACTTC.

A note on this clone: At one end the junction does not follow the germline gene, possibly because of a read error. V usage is TRBV4-1 and J usage is TRBJ1-2; no firm D call. Per germline, CDR1 MGHRA and CDR2 YSYEKL. CDR3 length: 14 residues. CDR3 region: CASSKDLAVDGYTF. The DNA of the CDR3 is TGCGCCAGCAGCAAAGATTTAGCGGTGGATGGCTACACCTTC.

The chain combines TRBV2 with TRBJ2-7; 7 nucleotides agree with TRBD2. Germline-derived CDR1 and CDR2 are SNHLY and FYNNEI. J lost 6 bases, V lost 7 bases, and 9 bases had no gene match. This CDR3 comprises 13 residues. The CDR3 bases are TGTGCCAGCATCCTAGCGGTCCAGGGCGAGCAGTACTTC. It yields the protein CASILAVQGEQYF.

The V call is TRBV24-1, the J call TRBJ2-5; the D gene is possibly TRBD1 (7 bases). Germline lookup yields CDR1 KGHDR and CDR2 SFDVKD. The ends were cut back, 9 bases at V and 3 bases at J, with 16 bases in the middle. The CDR3 extends over 14 amino acids. This CDR3 reads CATGDSGGKETQYF. The DNA for the CDR3 is TGTGCCACCGGGGACAGTGGGGGGAAAGAGACCCAGTACTTC.

CDR3 sequence reads: CSAIDRQLNEKLFF. CDR3 bases: TGCAGTGCTATTGACAGGCAACTTAATGAAAAACTGTTTTTT. J is TRBJ1-4 and V is TRBV20-1; D is possibly TRBD1 (6 bases). The germline V gene encodes CDR1 DFQATT and CDR2 SNEGSKA (reference sequence). The V end lost 4 bases, the J end lost 4 bases, and 13 bases lay between the germline ends. The CDR3 contains 14 residues.

The rearrangement links TRBV11-2 to TRBJ1-5, with a weak D call TRBD1 (5 bases). Trimming stripped 5 bases from V and 5 bases from J, with 10 bases between. The length of the CDR3 is 13 residues. Germline CDR1 reads SGHAT; CDR2 reads FQNNGV. CDR3 residues: CASSHGGDQPQHF. In DNA, the CDR3 is TGTGCCAGCAGCCACGGAGGGGATCAGCCCCAGCATTTT. Looking up the rest from reference TRBV11-2 and TRBJ1-5 gives the full variable domain: EAGVAQSPRYKIIEKRQSVAFWCNPISGHATLYWYQQILGQGPKLLIQFQNNGVVDDSQLPKDRFSAERLKGVDSTLKIQPAKLEDSAVYLCASSHGGDQPQHFGDGTRLSIL.

In its sample, this clone was seen once. As DNA, the CDR3 is TGTGCCAGCAGCGTCCCAACTAGCGGACCTGGGGATACGCAGTATTTT. This translates into CASSVPTSGPGDTQYF. The J gene is TRBJ2-3, the V gene TRBV5-5; 8 bases line up with TRBD2. This CDR3 is built from 16 residues. Germline V gene sequence: CDR1 SGHKS, CDR2 YYEKEE (reference sequence). V trimming: 4 bases; J trimming: 6 bases; junction bases outside the gene matches: 13.

The chain carries TRBV6-5 and TRBJ1-3, with 7 bases fitting TRBD1. CDR1 and CDR2 (germline): MNHEY, SVGAGI. V was pared by 4 bases and J by 1 base, with 4 bases of the junction left unmatched. The CDR3 contains 15 residues. The CDR3 sequence: CASSSGTESGNTIYF. The DNA for the CDR3 is TGTGCCAGCAGTTCCGGGACAGAGTCTGGAAACACCATATATTTT.

V and J are TRBV28 and TRBJ2-7; D uncertain. The CDR3 is 11 residues long. Trimming cost V 7 bases and J 5 bases, with 9 bases left between them. CDR1 is MDHEN and CDR2 is SYDVKM in the germline V gene. The CDR3 nucleotides are TGTGCCAGCACCAAAACTAACGAGCAGTACTTC. Its translation: CASTKTNEQYF.

This chain connects TRBV2 to TRBJ1-2; the D gene is possibly TRBD1 (6 bases). The CDR3 loop spans 14 amino acids. The ends were cut back, 7 bases at V and 2 bases at J, with 14 bases in the middle. Germline CDR1 reads SNHLY; CDR2 reads FYNNEI. DNA for the CDR3: TGTGCCAGCAATAAGGACAGAGCAAACTATGGCTACACCTTC. Translated: CASNKDRANYGYTF.